These 4 T cell receptor beta chains share one sample of origin, sequenced in a study of cytomegalovirus exposure and HLA in healthy donors. 60 Vbeta and 13 Jbeta primers were used in PCR. Sequencing used immunoSEQ multiplex PCR; TCRdb keeps in-frame clones, though not all of them. The repertoire holds more than 100,000 clones, roughly 9.6% seen once, with around 7% in the top ten. Sequenced sample: PBMCs. These receptor sequences come from a woman in her thirties or forties in good health and CMV-seropositive.

This clone was picked up a small number of times. The V gene is TRBV29-1, the J gene TRBJ1-1; 7 bases agree with TRBD1. CDR3 length: 12 amino acids. The V segment lost 7 bases and the J segment 2 bases; nucleotides outside the gene matches: 4. The germline V gene has CDR1 SQVTM and CDR2 ANQGSEA. CDR3 coding DNA: TGCAGCGCGACAGGGATTAACACTGAAGCTTTCTTT. Residues: CSATGINTEAFF.

This clone was found a few times. The chain joins TRBV7-2 to TRBJ1-1; 10 positions agree with TRBD1. V dropped 4 bases and J dropped 10; count of bases not matched to a gene: 6. The CDR3 has 13 residues. In germline, CDR1 is SGHTA, CDR2 FQGNSA. The CDR3 here is CASSSDRGRGAFF. As DNA, the CDR3 is TGTGCCAGCAGCTCGGACAGGGGGAGAGGAGCTTTCTTT.

In this sample, this clone turned up a few times. The chain combines TRBV7-2 with TRBJ1-6; 7 bases are shared with TRBD1. The V gene's germline CDR1 is SGHTA and CDR2 FQGNSA. This CDR3 comprises 15 residues. The V and J ends lost 5 bases and 6 bases, in that order; junction bases with no gene match: 7. In nucleotides, the CDR3 is TGTGCCAGCAGCCCTCGGACAGGTGGTAATTCACCCCTCCACTTT. Its translation: CASSPRTGGNSPLHF.

In its sample, this clone was seen a few times. The rearrangement uses TRBV5-1 and TRBJ1-2; D not certain. This CDR3 is built from 14 residues. Per the germline V gene, CDR1 is SGHRS and CDR2 is YFSETQ. Deletions cut 3 bases from V and 5 bases from J, with 14 bases between. In nucleotides, the CDR3 is TGCGCCAGCAGCTCGGGAGGACCTAGGTATGGCTACACCTTC. Its protein product is CASSSGGPRYGYTF.